Listed here are 9 T cell receptor beta chains from one sample, sequenced in a study of blood T cell repertoires in COVID-19. Some clones are missing from TCRdb's copy, which holds only in-frame ones; the method was immunoSEQ multiplex PCR. The sample contains around 700,000 clones, around 89% of which appear only once. The sample taken for sequencing was peripheral blood. The receptors were sampled from a young woman with acute or convalescent COVID-19.

The chain couples TRBV6-5 to TRBJ1-2; the D is unclear. Trimming removed 6 bases from V and 0 bases from J, with 8 bases in between. CDR3 length equals 13 residues. Germline V CDR1 and CDR2: MNHEY, SVGAGI. The chain's CDR3 is CASSQVANYGYTF. The CDR3 DNA reads TGTGCCAGCAGCCAGGTAGCTAACTATGGCTACACCTTC.

The chain links TRBV7-9 to TRBJ2-1; 11 bases match TRBD1. The ends lost 4 bases at V and 7 bases at J; junction bases unmatched: 9. The CDR3 length is 16 residues. Germline V gene sequence: CDR1 SEHNR, CDR2 FQNEAQ (reference sequence). Written as DNA, the CDR3 is TGTGCCAGCAGCTACCCCGGACAGGGGGCGGGTAATGAGCAGTTCTTC. Protein product: CASSYPGQGAGNEQFF.

This clone was observed a few times. V usage is TRBV10-3 and J usage is TRBJ1-5, with a tentative D call TRBD1 (5 bases). V was shortened by 1 base and J by 1 base, with 5 bases between the two germline ends. The CDR3 covers 14 residues. Germline CDR1 reads ENHRY; CDR2 reads SYGVKD. CDR3 in DNA: TGTGCCATCAGTGAGTGGGGCAGCAATCAGCCCCAGCATTTT. Encoded protein: CAISEWGSNQPQHF.

The J gene is TRBJ2-1, the V gene TRBV18; 12 nucleotides line up with TRBD1. The CDR3 consists of 17 residues. Germline CDR1 is KGHSH and CDR2 is LQKENI. After removal of 0 bases from V and 5 bases from J, the junction contained 5 bases not matched to a gene. CDR3 DNA: TGTGCCAGCTCACCACCGGGGACAGGGGGCCTCGACAATGAGCAGTTCTTC. It is translated as CASSPPGTGGLDNEQFF.

This clone is a singleton in its sample. The chain joins TRBV15 to TRBJ1-5; D unresolved. CDR3 length: 14 residues. CDR1 is LNHNV, CDR2 YYDKDF, per germline (reference sequence). V was pared by 9 bases and J by 0 bases, with 12 bases between. The CDR3 reads CATSEGYSNQPQHF. In nucleotides, the CDR3 is TGTGCCACGTCTGAGGGATATAGCAATCAGCCCCAGCATTTT. Complete variable domain (other parts from reference TRBV15 and TRBJ1-5): DAMVIQNPRYQVTQFGKPVTLSCSQTLNHNVMYWYQQKSSQAPKLLFHYYDKDFNNEADTPDNFQSRRPNTSFCFLDIRSPGLGDTAMYLCATSEGYSNQPQHFGDGTRLSIL.

The chain joins TRBV4-2 to TRBJ1-3, with unresolved D. The CDR3 runs 17 residues. Germline assignment: CDR1 LGHNA and CDR2 YNFKEQ. V was shortened by 2 bases and J by 3 bases, with 17 bases between the two germline ends. CDR3 loop: CASSQNKGGLGGNTIYF. Here the CDR3 DNA reads TGTGCCAGCAGCCAAAACAAAGGAGGGTTGGGTGGAAACACCATATATTTT.

This clone was seen a single time. The CDR3 loop is CASSEAPEGLEGYTF. CDR3 coding DNA: TGTGCCAGCAGTGAAGCGCCGGAGGGATTAGAGGGCTACACCTTC. The genes are TRBV6-1 and TRBJ1-2; D call uncertain. The germline V and J ends were trimmed by 0 bases and 8 bases, with 16 bases remaining between them. The CDR3 length is 15 residues. Germline values: CDR1 MNHNS, CDR2 SASEGT.

V is TRBV7-9 and J is TRBJ2-3; 13 nucleotides line up with TRBD2. The CDR3 runs 19 residues. The V and J ends lost 7 bases and 0 bases, in that order; junction bases with no gene match: 13. Germline V gene lookup returns CDR1 SEHNR and CDR2 FQNEAQ (reference sequence). The CDR3 sequence: CASTEIGTSGAASTDTQYF. Here the CDR3 DNA reads TGTGCCAGCACCGAAATTGGGACTAGCGGGGCAGCTAGCACAGATACGCAGTATTTT.

This clone appeared a single time. J is TRBJ2-3 and V is TRBV24-1; the D is unclear. This CDR3 comprises 15 residues. In germline, CDR1 is KGHDR, CDR2 SFDVKD. V was pared by 1 base and J by 2 bases, with 9 bases between. The CDR3 DNA reads TGTGCCACCAGTGATTTTAAACTTAACACAGATACGCAGTATTTT. Translation gives CATSDFKLNTDTQYF.